The 9 T cell receptor beta chains reported below all come from one sample, sequenced in a study of CD8+ T cells in alopecia areata. The authors extracted RNA and reverse transcribed it into cDNA as the sequencing template. Here immunoSEQ multiplex PCR was the method, and the copy in TCRdb shows in-frame clones only, minus some. The sample has approximately 300,000 clones, none seen only once. The sorting of pooled cutaneous lymph node cells relied on CD4, CD8alpha, NKG2D, NKG2ACE and other markers. Material for sequencing was CD4+ T cells sorted from a lymph node. The receptor set was obtained from a C3H/HeJ mouse with alopecia areata. The mouse line has the MHC haplotype H2-k.

This clone was counted between two and nine times. Any gene name here is a mouse gene name. Sequencing ends 4 residues short of the CDR3 end; the germline J gene provides the rest. The rearrangement joins TRBV31 to TRBJ2-5, with D possibly matching TRBD1 (5 bases). Germline CDR1 and CDR2: GKSSPN and SITVG. V was shortened by 2 bases and J by 3 bases, with 9 bases between the two germline ends. This CDR3 region has 13 residues. CDR3 bases read: TGTGCCTGGAGTGGACACTTGCAAGAC. Translating it yields CAWSGHLQD. The whole CDR3 protein is CAWSGHLQDTQYF.

This clone showed up many times. Mouse gene names and germline throughout. Within the sample, other DNA sequences also encode this same CDR3. CDR3 residues: CASSPTGGQDTQYF. Partial CDR3 DNA: TGTGCCAGCAGTCCGACTGGGGGCCAAGAC. The chain employs TRBV14 and TRBJ2-5; the match to TRBD2 covers 9 bases. The read is 4 residues too short to cover the CDR3 end, so that end is filled in from the germline J gene. Germline trimming cut 4 bases from V and 2 bases from J; bases unmatched to any gene: 2. Germline CDR1 reads SGHDT; CDR2 reads FRDEAV. This CDR3 is built from 14 residues.

Note on this clone: The listed genes are named as in mouse. CDR3 amino acids: CASSGSNRGQNTLYF. CDR3 bases read: TGTGCCAGCAGTGGTTCAAACAGGGGTCAAAAC. The chain has TRBV13-3 and TRBJ2-4; D is perhaps TRBD1 (6 bases). The read stops 4 residues short of the end of the CDR3; the missing end is completed from the germline J gene. The V end lost 3 bases, the J end lost 1 base, and 12 bases lay between the germline ends. The CDR3 spans 15 residues. In germline, CDR1 is NNHDY, CDR2 SYVADS.

This clone was recorded a few times. Gene names are the mouse ones. The read finishes 4 residues shy of the CDR3 end, and the germline J gene is used to complete it. The chain recombines TRBV13-1 with TRBJ2-1, with a tentative D call TRBD1 (6 bases). V was pared by 0 bases and J by 1 base, with 8 bases between. Per the germline V gene, CDR1 is NSHNY and CDR2 is SYGAGN. The CDR3 is 15 residues long. The sequenced CDR3 bases are TGTGCCAGCAGTGATGACAGGGTCAACTATGCT. As protein: CASSDDRVNYA. The entire CDR3 protein reads CASSDDRVNYAEQFF.

Worth noting for this clone: The listed genes are named as in mouse. The read finishes 4 residues shy of the CDR3 end, and the germline J gene is used to complete it. The same CDR3 can be traced to other DNA sequences in this sample. V usage is TRBV13-3 and J usage is TRBJ2-1, with D perhaps TRBD1 (5 bases). V dropped 1 base and J dropped 4 bases, with 6 bases sitting between them. The CDR3 runs 13 residues. Germline values: CDR1 NNHDY, CDR2 SYVADS. Incomplete CDR3 DNA: TGTGCCAGCAGTGATAGGGGTTATGCT. This sequence encodes CASSDRGYA. The complete CDR3 protein is CASSDRGYAEQFF.

This clone was counted between two and nine times. These gene names are mouse names. The read gets to within 4 residues of the CDR3 end, and the germline J gene fills in the rest. J is TRBJ2-7 and V is TRBV1, with D tentatively TRBD2 (7 bases). The CDR3 runs 14 residues. Germline assignment: CDR1 NSQYPW and CDR2 LRSPGD (reference sequence). The covered CDR3 bases are TGCACCTGCAGTGCAGGCTGGGGGCGTTAT. Encoded protein: CTCSAGWGRY. In full, the CDR3 reads CTCSAGWGRYEQYF.

This clone was counted between two and nine times. Gene labels here are mouse ones. The read gets to within 4 residues of the CDR3 end, and the germline J gene fills in the rest. Distinct nucleotide sequences in the sample also encode this CDR3. The rearrangement joins TRBV31 to TRBJ2-1; 8 nucleotides agree with TRBD2. The CDR3 spans 14 residues. Germline V lookup: CDR1 GKSSPN, CDR2 SITVG. CDR3 sequence: CAWSLGGGRAEQFF. The part of the CDR3 DNA that was read is TGTGCCTGGAGTCTAGGGGGGGGCCGGGCT.

This clone has a handful of counts. Gene names and germline match the mouse. CDR3: CASSYTGGAETLYF. The part of the CDR3 DNA that was read is TGTGCCAGCAGCTACACCGGAGGGGCAGAA. This sequence joins TRBV4 and TRBJ2-3; D ambiguous. The read terminates 4 residues before the CDR3 end, so the remaining end is supplied by the germline J gene. Germline-derived CDR1 and CDR2 are LGHDT and YNNKQL (reference sequence). The CDR3 length is 14 residues. With 3 bases removed from V and 3 bases from J, the gap between germline ends came to 10 bases.

Regarding this clone: Gene names are the mouse ones. The read terminates 4 residues ahead of where the CDR3 ends, so the germline J gene completes it. The chain recombines TRBV5 with TRBJ2-5; TRBD2 matches at 10 bases. This CDR3 contains 14 residues. CDR1 and CDR2 from the germline V gene are LGHNA and YNLKQL (reference sequence). The part of the CDR3 DNA that was read is TGTGCCAGCAGCCAAGAGGGACTGGGGGAC. Translating gives CASSQEGLGD. The complete CDR3 protein is CASSQEGLGDTQYF.